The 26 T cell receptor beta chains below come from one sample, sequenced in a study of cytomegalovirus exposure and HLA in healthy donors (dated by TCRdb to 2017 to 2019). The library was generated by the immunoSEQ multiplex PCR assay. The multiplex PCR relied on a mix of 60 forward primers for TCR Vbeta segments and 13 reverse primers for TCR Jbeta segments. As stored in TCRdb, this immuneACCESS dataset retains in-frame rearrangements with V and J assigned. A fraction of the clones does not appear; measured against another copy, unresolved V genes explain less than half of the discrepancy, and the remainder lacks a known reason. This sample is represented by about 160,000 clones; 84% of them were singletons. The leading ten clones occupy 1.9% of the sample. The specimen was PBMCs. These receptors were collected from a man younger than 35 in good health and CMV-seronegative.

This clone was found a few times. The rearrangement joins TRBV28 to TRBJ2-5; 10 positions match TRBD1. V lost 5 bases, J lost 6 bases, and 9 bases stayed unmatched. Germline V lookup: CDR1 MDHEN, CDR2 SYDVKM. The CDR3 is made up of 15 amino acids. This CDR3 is CASSPPWGQGKTQYF. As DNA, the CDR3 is TGTGCCAGCAGTCCCCCTTGGGGACAGGGGAAGACCCAGTACTTC.

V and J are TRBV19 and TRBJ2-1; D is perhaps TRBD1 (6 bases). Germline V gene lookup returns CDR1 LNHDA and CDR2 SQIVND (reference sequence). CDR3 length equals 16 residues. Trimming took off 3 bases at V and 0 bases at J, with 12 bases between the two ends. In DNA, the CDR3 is TGTGCCAGTAGTATCGGCGGACAGTCCTCCTACAATGAGCAGTTCTTC. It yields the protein CASSIGGQSSYNEQFF.

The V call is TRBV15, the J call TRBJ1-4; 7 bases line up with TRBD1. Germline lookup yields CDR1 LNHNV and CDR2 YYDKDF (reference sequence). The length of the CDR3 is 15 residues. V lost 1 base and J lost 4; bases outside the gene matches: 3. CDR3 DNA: TGTGCCACCAGCAGAGGAGGGGGCGGTAATGAAAAACTGTTTTTT. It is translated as CATSRGGGGNEKLFF. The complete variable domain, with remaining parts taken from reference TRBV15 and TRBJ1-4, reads DAMVIQNPRYQVTQFGKPVTLSCSQTLNHNVMYWYQQKSSQAPKLLFHYYDKDFNNEADTPDNFQSRRPNTSFCFLDIRSPGLGDTAMYLCATSRGGGGNEKLFFGSGTQLSVL.

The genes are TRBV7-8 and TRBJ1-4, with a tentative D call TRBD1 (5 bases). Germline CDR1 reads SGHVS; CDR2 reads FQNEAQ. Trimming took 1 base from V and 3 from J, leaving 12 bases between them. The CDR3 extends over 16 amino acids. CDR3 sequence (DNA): TGTGCCAGCAGCTTAGATTCTGGCAGGGCTAATGAAAAACTGTTTTTT. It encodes CASSLDSGRANEKLFF.

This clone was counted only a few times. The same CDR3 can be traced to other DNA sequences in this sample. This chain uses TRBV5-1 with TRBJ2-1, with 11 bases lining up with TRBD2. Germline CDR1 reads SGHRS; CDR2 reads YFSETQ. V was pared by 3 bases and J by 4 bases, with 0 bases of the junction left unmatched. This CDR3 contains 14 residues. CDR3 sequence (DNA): TGCGCCAGCAGCTCTAGCGGGGGGTACAATGAGCAGTTCTTC. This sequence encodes CASSSSGGYNEQFF.

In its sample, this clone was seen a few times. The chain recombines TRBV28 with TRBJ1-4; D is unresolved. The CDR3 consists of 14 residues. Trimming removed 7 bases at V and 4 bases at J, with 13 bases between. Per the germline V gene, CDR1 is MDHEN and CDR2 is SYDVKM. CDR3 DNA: TGTGCCAGCACCATGGGAGCCCTTAATGAAAAACTGTTTTTT. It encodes CASTMGALNEKLFF.

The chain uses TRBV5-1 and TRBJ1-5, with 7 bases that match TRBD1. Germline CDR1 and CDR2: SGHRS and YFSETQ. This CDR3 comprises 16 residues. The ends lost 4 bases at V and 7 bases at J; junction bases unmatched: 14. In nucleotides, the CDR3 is TGCGCCAGCAGCCGTATTTCAGGGGGTGACACCCAGCCCCAGCATTTT. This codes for CASSRISGGDTQPQHF.

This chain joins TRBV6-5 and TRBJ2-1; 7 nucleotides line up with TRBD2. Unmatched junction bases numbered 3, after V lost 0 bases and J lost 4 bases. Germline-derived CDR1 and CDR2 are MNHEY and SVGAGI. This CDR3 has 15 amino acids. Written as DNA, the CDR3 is TGTGCCAGCAGTTACTCCCCCGGGAGGTACAATGAGCAGTTCTTC. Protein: CASSYSPGRYNEQFF.

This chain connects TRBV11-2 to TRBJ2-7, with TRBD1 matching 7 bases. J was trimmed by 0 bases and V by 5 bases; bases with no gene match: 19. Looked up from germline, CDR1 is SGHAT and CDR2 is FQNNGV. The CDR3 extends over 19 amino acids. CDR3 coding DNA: TGTGCCAGCAGCCGAGGACAGGCCAGCCTCTCCTCTATCTCCTACGAGCAGTACTTC. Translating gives CASSRGQASLSSISYEQYF.

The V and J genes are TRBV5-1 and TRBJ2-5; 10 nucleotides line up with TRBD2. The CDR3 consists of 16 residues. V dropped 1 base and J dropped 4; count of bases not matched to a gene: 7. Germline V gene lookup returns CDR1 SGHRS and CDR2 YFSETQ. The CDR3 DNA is TGCGCCAGCAGCTTGTTCCAGCGGGAGGGTGGAGAGACCCAGTACTTC. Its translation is CASSLFQREGGETQYF.

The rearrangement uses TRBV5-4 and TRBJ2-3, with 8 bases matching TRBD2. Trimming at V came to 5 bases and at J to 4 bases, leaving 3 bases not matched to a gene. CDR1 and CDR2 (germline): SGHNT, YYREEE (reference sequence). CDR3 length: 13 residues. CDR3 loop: CASSGGGPDTQYF. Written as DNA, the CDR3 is TGTGCCAGCAGTGGCGGGGGGCCAGATACGCAGTATTTT.

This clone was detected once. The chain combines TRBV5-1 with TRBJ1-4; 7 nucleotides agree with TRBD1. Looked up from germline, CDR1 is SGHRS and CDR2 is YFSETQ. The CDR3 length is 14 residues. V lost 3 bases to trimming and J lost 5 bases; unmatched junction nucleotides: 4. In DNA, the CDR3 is TGCGCCAGCAGCTCCGGGACAGTAAATGAAAAACTGTTTTTT. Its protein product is CASSSGTVNEKLFF. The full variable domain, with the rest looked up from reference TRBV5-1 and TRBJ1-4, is KAGVTQTPRYLIKTRGQQVTLSCSPISGHRSVSWYQQTPGQGLQFLFEYFSETQRNKGNFPGRFSGRQFSNSRSEMNVSTLELGDSALYLCASSSGTVNEKLFFGSGTQLSVL.

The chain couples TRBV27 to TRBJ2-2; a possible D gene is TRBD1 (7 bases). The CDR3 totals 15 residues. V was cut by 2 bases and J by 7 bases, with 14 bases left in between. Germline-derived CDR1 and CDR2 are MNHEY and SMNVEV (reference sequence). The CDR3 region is CASSLRTGGIGELFF. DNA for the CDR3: TGTGCCAGCAGTTTAAGGACAGGAGGGATCGGGGAGCTGTTTTTT.

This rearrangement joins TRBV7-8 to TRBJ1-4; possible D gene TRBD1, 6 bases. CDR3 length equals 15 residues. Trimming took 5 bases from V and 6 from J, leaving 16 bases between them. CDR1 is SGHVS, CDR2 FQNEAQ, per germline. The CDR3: CASSPNRAGYEKLFF. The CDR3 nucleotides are TGTGCCAGCAGCCCCAACAGGGCGGGCTATGAAAAACTGTTTTTT.

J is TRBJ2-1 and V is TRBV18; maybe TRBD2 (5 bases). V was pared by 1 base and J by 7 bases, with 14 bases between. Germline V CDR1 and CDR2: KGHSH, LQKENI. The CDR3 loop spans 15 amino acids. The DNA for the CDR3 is TGTGCCAGCTCACCACTGGTTGGGAGTACGAATGAGCAGTTCTTC. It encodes CASSPLVGSTNEQFF.

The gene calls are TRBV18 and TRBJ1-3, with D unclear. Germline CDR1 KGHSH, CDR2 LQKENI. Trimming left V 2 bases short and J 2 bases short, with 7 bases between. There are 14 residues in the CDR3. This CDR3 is CASSPTGTGNTIYF. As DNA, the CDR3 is TGTGCCAGCTCACCAACGGGAACTGGAAACACCATATATTTT.

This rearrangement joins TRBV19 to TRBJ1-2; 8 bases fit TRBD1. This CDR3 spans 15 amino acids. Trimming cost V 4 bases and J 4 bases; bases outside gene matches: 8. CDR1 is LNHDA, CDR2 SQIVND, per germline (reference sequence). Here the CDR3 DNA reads TGTGCCAGTAGTAGCCGGGACAGGATCTTCTATGGCTACACCTTC. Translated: CASSSRDRIFYGYTF.

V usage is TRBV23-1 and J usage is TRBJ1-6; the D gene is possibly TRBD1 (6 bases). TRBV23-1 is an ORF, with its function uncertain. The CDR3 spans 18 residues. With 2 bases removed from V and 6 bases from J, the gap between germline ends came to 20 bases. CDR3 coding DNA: TGCGCCAGCAGTCAACCCCCTGGGGGGGCGCCGAGTAATTCACCCCTCCACTTT. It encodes CASSQPPGGAPSNSPLHF.

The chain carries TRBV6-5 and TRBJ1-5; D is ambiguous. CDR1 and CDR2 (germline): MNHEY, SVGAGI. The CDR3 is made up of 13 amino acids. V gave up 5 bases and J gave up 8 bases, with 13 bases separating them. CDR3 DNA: TGTGCCAGCAGTCCCCAGCGCTTAGAGCCCCAGCATTTT. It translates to CASSPQRLEPQHF.

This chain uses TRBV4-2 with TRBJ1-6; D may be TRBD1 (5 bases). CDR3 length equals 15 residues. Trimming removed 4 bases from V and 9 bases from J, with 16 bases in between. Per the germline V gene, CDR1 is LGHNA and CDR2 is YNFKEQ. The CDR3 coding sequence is TGTGCCAGCAGCCGGGGAAGACAGTCATCTTCACCCCTCCACTTT. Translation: CASSRGRQSSSPLHF.

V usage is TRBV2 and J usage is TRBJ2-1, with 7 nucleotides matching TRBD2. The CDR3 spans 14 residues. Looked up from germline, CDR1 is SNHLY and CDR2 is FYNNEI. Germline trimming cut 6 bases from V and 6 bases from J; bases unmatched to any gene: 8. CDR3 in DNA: TGTGCCAGCAGGGGACTAATCCTCCCCAATGAGCAGTTCTTC. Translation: CASRGLILPNEQFF.

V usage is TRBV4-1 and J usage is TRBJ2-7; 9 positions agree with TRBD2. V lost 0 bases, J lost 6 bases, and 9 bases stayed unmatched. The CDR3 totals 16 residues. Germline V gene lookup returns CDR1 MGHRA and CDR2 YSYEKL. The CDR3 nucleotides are TGCGCCAGCAGCCAAGACGGCGGGAGGGCCACGAGCGAGCAGTACTTC. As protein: CASSQDGGRATSEQYF.

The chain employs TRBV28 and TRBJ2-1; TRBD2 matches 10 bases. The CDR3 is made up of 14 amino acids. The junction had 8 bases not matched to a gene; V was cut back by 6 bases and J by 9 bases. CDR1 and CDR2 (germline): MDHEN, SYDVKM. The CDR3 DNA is TGTGCCAGCAGGCTAGCGGGAGCCGGAGGTGAGCAGTTCTTC. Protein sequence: CASRLAGAGGEQFF.

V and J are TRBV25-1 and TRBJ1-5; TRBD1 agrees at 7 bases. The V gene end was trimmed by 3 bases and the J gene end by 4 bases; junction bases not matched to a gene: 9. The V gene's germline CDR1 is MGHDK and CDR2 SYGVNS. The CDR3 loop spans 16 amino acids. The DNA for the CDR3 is TGTGCCAGCAGTGATACCGGGACAGAATCTAATCAGCCCCAGCATTTT. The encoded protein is CASSDTGTESNQPQHF.

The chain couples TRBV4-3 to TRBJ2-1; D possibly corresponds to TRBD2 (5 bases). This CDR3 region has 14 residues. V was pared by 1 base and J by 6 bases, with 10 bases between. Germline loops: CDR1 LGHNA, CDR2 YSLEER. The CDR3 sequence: CASSQVVGVNEQFF. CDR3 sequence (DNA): TGCGCCAGCAGCCAAGTTGTGGGAGTCAATGAGCAGTTCTTC.

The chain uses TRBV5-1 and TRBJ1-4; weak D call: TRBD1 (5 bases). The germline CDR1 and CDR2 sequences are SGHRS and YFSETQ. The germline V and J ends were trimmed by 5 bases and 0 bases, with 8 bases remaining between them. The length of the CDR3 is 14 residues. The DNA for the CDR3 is TGCGCCAGCAGTATAGGGGCAACTAATGAAAAACTGTTTTTT. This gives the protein CASSIGATNEKLFF.